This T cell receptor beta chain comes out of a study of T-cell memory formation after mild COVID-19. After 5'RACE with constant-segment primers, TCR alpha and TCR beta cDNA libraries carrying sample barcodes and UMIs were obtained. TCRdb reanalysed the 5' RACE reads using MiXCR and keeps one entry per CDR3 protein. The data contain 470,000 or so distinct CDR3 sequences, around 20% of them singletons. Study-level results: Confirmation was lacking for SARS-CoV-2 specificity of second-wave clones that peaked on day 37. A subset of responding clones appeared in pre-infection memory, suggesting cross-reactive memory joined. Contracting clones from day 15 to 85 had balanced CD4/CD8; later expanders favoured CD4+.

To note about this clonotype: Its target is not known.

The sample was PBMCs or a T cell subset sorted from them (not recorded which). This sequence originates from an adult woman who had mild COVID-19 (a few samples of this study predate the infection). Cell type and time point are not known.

Here the CDR3 DNA reads TGTGCCAGCAGTCACACAGATCCGACAGGGAGAAACGAGCAGTACTTC. Its protein is CASSHTDPTGRNEQYF. The V call is TRBV7-8, the J call TRBJ2-7; 7 bases match TRBD1. From germline, CDR1 is SGHVS and CDR2 FQNEAQ. This CDR3 comprises 16 residues. V dropped 6 bases and J dropped 5; count of bases not matched to a gene: 16.